Following are 23 T cell receptor beta chains from one sample sequenced in a study of blood T cell repertoires in COVID-19. Using immunoSEQ multiplex PCR, the repertoire was profiled, and TCRdb retains in-frame clones only, with some absent. The data contain around 130,000 clones, about four fifths of them seen just once; the ten biggest clones take up roughly 9.7%. The sample was peripheral blood. The source is a man aged 35-49 years with active or convalescent COVID-19.

The rearrangement uses TRBV27 and TRBJ2-2, with a tentative D call TRBD2 (6 bases). Germline CDR1 and CDR2: MNHEY and SMNVEV (reference sequence). This CDR3 has 15 residues. V was clipped by 4 bases and J by 5 bases, with 14 bases between them. The chain's CDR3 is CASSYKYGGTGELFF. CDR3 in DNA: TGTGCCAGCAGTTACAAGTACGGGGGAACCGGGGAGCTGTTTTTT.

The rearrangement joins TRBV19 to TRBJ1-2, with 12 bases fitting TRBD1. CDR1 is LNHDA and CDR2 is SQIVND in the germline V gene (reference sequence). This CDR3 contains 15 residues. J gave up 4 bases and V 10 bases, and 10 bases lay outside the gene matches. The CDR3 nucleotides read TGTGCCATCAAAACCGGGACAGGGGGCGCCTATGGCTACACCTTC. Protein sequence: CAIKTGTGGAYGYTF. The variable domain in full, with the rest retrieved from reference TRBV19 and TRBJ1-2, is DGGITQSPKYLFRKEGQNVTLSCEQNLNHDAMYWYRQDPGQGLRLIYYSQIVNDFQKGDIAEGYSVSREKKESFPLTVTSAQKNPTAFYLCAIKTGTGGAYGYTFGSGTRLTVV.

As for this clone: At one end, the junction sequence differs from germline, possibly due to a read error. The CDR3 loop reads CASSLSGLADSYEQYF. In nucleotides, the CDR3 is TGTGCCAGCAGTCTATCGGGACTAGCGGACTCCTACGAGCAGTACTTC. V is TRBV27 and J is TRBJ2-7, with 11 positions matching TRBD2. This CDR3 is built from 16 residues. The V gene's germline CDR1 is MNHEY and CDR2 SMNVEV (reference sequence).

The J gene is TRBJ1-1, the V gene TRBV6-5; a weak D match, TRBD1 (6 bases). This CDR3 region has 15 residues. CDR1 is MNHEY and CDR2 is SVGAGI in the germline V gene. V gave up 7 bases and J gave up 4 bases, with 19 bases separating them. DNA for the CDR3: TGTGCCAGCACCGATCGACAAGGGGGAATCACTGAAGCTTTCTTT. This codes for CASTDRQGGITEAFF.

This chain's CDR3 is CASTPGLAGGISYEQYF. The CDR3 nucleotides read TGTGCCAGTACCCCAGGACTAGCGGGGGGCATATCCTACGAGCAGTACTTC. This sequence joins TRBV19 and TRBJ2-7; TRBD2 agrees at 14 bases. The junction had 9 bases not matched to a gene; V was cut back by 7 bases and J by 1 base. In germline, CDR1 is LNHDA, CDR2 SQIVND (reference sequence). This CDR3 is built from 17 residues.

The rearrangement links TRBV4-2 to TRBJ2-3; D is unresolved. Trimming removed 0 bases at V and 6 bases at J, with 10 bases between. Germline CDR1 is LGHNA and CDR2 is YNFKEQ. This CDR3 is built from 14 residues. The CDR3 region has the DNA TGTGCCAGCAGCCAAGAGGGTACTAAGGATACGCAGTATTTT. It encodes CASSQEGTKDTQYF.

The chain recombines TRBV7-9 with TRBJ1-4, with 7 bases aligning to TRBD1. The CDR3 has 16 residues. In germline, CDR1 is SEHNR, CDR2 FQNEAQ (reference sequence). Losses at the gene ends were 2 bases for V and 6 bases for J; bases not matched to a gene: 9. The CDR3 protein is CASSLRLSRGDEKLFF. CDR3 in DNA: TGTGCCAGCAGCTTAAGGTTGAGCAGGGGGGATGAAAAACTGTTTTTT.

The rearrangement joins TRBV2 to TRBJ1-2, with 8 bases aligning to TRBD1. Germline CDR1 and CDR2: SNHLY and FYNNEI. The CDR3 totals 14 residues. The junction had 5 bases not matched to a gene; V was cut back by 4 bases and J by 4 bases. The CDR3 protein is CASSGGTGGYGYTF. The CDR3 DNA sequence: TGTGCCAGCAGTGGGGGGACAGGAGGCTATGGCTACACCTTC.

The CDR3 DNA reads TGCGCCAGCAGCCAAGAGGTGGCTCCCGAGACCCAGTACTTC. This encodes CASSQEVAPETQYF. V is TRBV4-3 and J is TRBJ2-5; D remains ambiguous. This CDR3 has 14 residues. Trimming pared 0 bases from V and 5 bases from J, leaving 10 bases between. The germline gives CDR1 LGHNA, CDR2 YSLEER.

V is TRBV5-6 and J is TRBJ2-3; 9 bases agree with TRBD1. Unmatched junction bases numbered 2, after V lost 0 bases and J lost 3 bases. The CDR3 is made up of 15 amino acids. Germline V gene data show CDR1 as SGHDT and CDR2 as YYEEEE. The CDR3 reads CASSLDRGQTDTQYF. CDR3 nucleotide sequence: TGTGCCAGCAGCTTGGACAGGGGGCAAACAGATACGCAGTATTTT. Variable domain in full (rest from reference TRBV5-6 and TRBJ2-3): DAGVTQSPTHLIKTRGQQVTLRCSPKSGHDTVSWYQQALGQGPQFIFQYYEEEERQRGNFPDRFSGHQFPNYSSELNVNALLLGDSALYLCASSLDRGQTDTQYFGPGTRLTVL.

The gene calls are TRBV7-2 and TRBJ2-3; 14 bases align to TRBD2. The V gene's germline CDR1 is SGHTA and CDR2 FQGNSA. With V trimmed by 5 bases and J by 1 base, 5 bases remained unmatched. The CDR3 totals 17 residues. CDR3 loop: CASSPPGLAGGTDTQYF. The CDR3 DNA follows: TGTGCCAGCAGCCCCCCGGGACTAGCGGGGGGCACAGATACGCAGTATTTT. Full variable domain (remainder filled in from reference TRBV7-2 and TRBJ2-3): GAGVSQSPSNKVTEKGKDVELRCDPISGHTALYWYRQSLGQGLEFLIYFQGNSAPDKSGLPSDRFSAERTGGSVSTLTIQRTQQEDSAVYLCASSPPGLAGGTDTQYFGPGTRLTVL.

V usage is TRBV27 and J usage is TRBJ1-2, with 9 bases lining up with TRBD1. V dropped 2 bases and J dropped 4; count of bases not matched to a gene: 8. The CDR3 runs to 16 residues. Germline V gene lookup returns CDR1 MNHEY and CDR2 SMNVEV (reference sequence). In DNA form, the CDR3 reads TGTGCCAGCAGTTTAGGGGGGACAGGGCAAATCTATGGCTACACCTTC. This codes for CASSLGGTGQIYGYTF.

The rearrangement uses TRBV7-9 and TRBJ1-5; the D is unclear. CDR1 is SEHNR, CDR2 FQNEAQ, per germline (reference sequence). This CDR3 is 13 amino acids long. Trimming took 4 bases from V and 3 from J, leaving 7 bases between them. CDR3 region: CASSSYFNQPQHF. The CDR3, as DNA: TGTGCCAGCAGCTCTTACTTCAATCAGCCCCAGCATTTT.

Here the CDR3 reads CASGLGGQAISYEQYF. The DNA for the CDR3 is TGTGCTAGTGGTTTGGGGGGACAGGCGATCTCCTACGAGCAGTACTTC. The chain combines TRBV12-5 with TRBJ2-7; 8 positions match TRBD1. Germline values: CDR1 LGHNT, CDR2 FRNRAP. The CDR3 runs to 16 residues. The junction had 5 bases not matched to a gene; V was cut back by 1 base and J by 0 bases.

The rearrangement joins TRBV12-5 to TRBJ2-2; TRBD1 agrees at 8 bases. The J segment lost 2 bases and the V segment lost 6 bases, leaving 5 bases of the junction unmatched. There are 15 residues in the CDR3. CDR1 LGHNT and CDR2 FRNRAP come from the germline V gene. The CDR3 is CASGTDRGNTGELFF. CDR3 in DNA: TGTGCTAGTGGCACCGACAGGGGAAACACCGGGGAGCTGTTTTTT.

In this sample, this clone turned up once. The V call is TRBV7-9, the J call TRBJ2-5, with TRBD2 matching 10 bases. The V gene end was trimmed by 2 bases and the J gene end by 4 bases; junction bases not matched to a gene: 1. Germline loops: CDR1 SEHNR, CDR2 FQNEAQ (reference sequence). There are 14 residues in the CDR3. In nucleotides, the CDR3 is TGTGCCAGCAGCTTAAGCGGGGGGGCAGAGACCCAGTACTTC. The encoded protein is CASSLSGGAETQYF.

The chain uses TRBV19 and TRBJ1-5; 7 positions agree with TRBD1. V shed 6 bases, J shed 3 bases, and the junction held 11 bases outside the gene matches. The CDR3 spans 16 residues. From germline, CDR1 is LNHDA and CDR2 SQIVND (reference sequence). CDR3 residues: CASSVPDRALNQPQHF. The DNA for the CDR3 is TGTGCCAGTAGCGTTCCTGACAGGGCCCTCAATCAGCCCCAGCATTTT.

CDR3 amino acids: CASSGNRGQPQHF. The CDR3 DNA reads TGTGCCAGCAGTGGAAACAGGGGGCAGCCCCAGCATTTT. The V call is TRBV6-4, the J call TRBJ1-5; 8 nucleotides line up with TRBD1. The V segment lost 4 bases and the J segment 7 bases; nucleotides outside the gene matches: 3. The CDR3 has 13 residues. Germline values: CDR1 MRHNA, CDR2 SNTAGT.

The V and J genes are TRBV11-2 and TRBJ1-2; tentatively, D is TRBD1 (5 bases). V was clipped by 5 bases and J by 4 bases, with 23 bases between them. The CDR3 extends over 17 amino acids. Per the germline V gene, CDR1 is SGHAT and CDR2 is FQNNGV. The CDR3 reads CASSQFRDRREGYGYTF. CDR3 in DNA: TGTGCCAGCAGCCAATTCCGGGACCGCAGGGAGGGCTATGGCTACACCTTC.

The chain links TRBV7-2 to TRBJ2-7, with a possible D match to TRBD2 (6 bases). The CDR3 has 15 amino acids. Deletions cut 5 bases from V and 4 bases from J, with 18 bases between. The V gene's germline CDR1 is SGHTA and CDR2 FQGNSA. CDR3 in DNA: TGTGCCAGCAGCCCCAGTGGGGACTTATTTTACGAGCAGTACTTC. This translates into CASSPSGDLFYEQYF. The full variable domain, with the rest looked up from reference TRBV7-2 and TRBJ2-7, is GAGVSQSPSNKVTEKGKDVELRCDPISGHTALYWYRQSLGQGLEFLIYFQGNSAPDKSGLPSDRFSAERTGGSVSTLTIQRTQQEDSAVYLCASSPSGDLFYEQYFGPGTRLTVT.

This chain joins TRBV6-1 and TRBJ2-7, with D possibly being TRBD1 (6 bases). Germline V lookup: CDR1 MNHNS, CDR2 SASEGT. Trimming took off 2 bases at V and 3 bases at J, with 11 bases between the two ends. This CDR3 has 14 amino acids. CDR3: CASSEYGGRYEQYF. The CDR3 DNA sequence: TGTGCCAGCAGTGAATATGGGGGCCGCTACGAGCAGTACTTC.

The chain has TRBV4-2 and TRBJ1-2; 8 nucleotides line up with TRBD1. The germline CDR1 and CDR2 sequences are LGHNA and YNFKEQ. CDR3 length: 19 amino acids. The junction had 17 bases not matched to a gene; V was cut back by 5 bases and J by 0 bases. The CDR3 region is CASSSPARDRGSSNYGYTF. CDR3 bases: TGTGCCAGCAGCTCCCCGGCGCGAGACAGGGGATCCTCTAACTATGGCTACACCTTC.

The sample holds a few counts of this clone. The chain employs TRBV5-4 and TRBJ1-1; D might be TRBD1 (5 bases). The length of the CDR3 is 14 residues. Germline CDR1 is SGHNT and CDR2 is YYREEE (reference sequence). Between the trimmed V and J ends, which lost 2 bases and 3 bases, there was a span of 11 bases. The CDR3 loop is CASSLRGSYTEAFF. The CDR3 bases are TGTGCCAGCAGCTTAAGGGGATCATACACTGAAGCTTTCTTT. Full variable domain (missing parts from reference TRBV5-4 and TRBJ1-1): ETGVTQSPTHLIKTRGQQVTLRCSSQSGHNTVSWYQQALGQGPQFIFQYYREEENGRGNFPPRFSGLQFPNYSSELNVNALELDDSALYLCASSLRGSYTEAFFGQGTRLTVV.